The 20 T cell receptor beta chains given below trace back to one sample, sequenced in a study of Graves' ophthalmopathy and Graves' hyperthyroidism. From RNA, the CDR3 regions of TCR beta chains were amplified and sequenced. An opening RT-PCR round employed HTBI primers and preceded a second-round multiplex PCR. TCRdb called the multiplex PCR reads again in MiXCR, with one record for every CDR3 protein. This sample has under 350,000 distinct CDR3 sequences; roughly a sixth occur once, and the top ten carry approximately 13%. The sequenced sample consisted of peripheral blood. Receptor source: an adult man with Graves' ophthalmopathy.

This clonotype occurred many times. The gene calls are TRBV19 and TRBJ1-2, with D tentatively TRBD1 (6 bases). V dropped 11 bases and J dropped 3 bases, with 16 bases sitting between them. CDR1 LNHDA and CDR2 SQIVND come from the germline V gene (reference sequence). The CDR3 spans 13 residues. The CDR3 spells CAAMDQGYYGYTF. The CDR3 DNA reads TGTGCCGCGATGGATCAGGGGTACTATGGCTACACCTTC.

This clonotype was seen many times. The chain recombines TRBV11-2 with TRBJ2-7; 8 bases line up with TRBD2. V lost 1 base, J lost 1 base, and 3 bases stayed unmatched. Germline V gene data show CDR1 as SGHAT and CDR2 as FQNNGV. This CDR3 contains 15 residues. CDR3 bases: TGTGCCAGCAGCTTAGGGGTAGCGGGATCCTACGAGCAGTACTTC. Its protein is CASSLGVAGSYEQYF.

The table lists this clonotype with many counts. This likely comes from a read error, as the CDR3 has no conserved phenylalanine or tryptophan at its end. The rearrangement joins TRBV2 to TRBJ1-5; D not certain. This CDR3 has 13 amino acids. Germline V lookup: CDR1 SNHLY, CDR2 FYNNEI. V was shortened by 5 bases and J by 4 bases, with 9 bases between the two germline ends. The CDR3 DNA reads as TGTGCCAGCAGTCCGGGAGGAAATCAGCCCCAGCATTCT. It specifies CASSPGGNQPQHS.

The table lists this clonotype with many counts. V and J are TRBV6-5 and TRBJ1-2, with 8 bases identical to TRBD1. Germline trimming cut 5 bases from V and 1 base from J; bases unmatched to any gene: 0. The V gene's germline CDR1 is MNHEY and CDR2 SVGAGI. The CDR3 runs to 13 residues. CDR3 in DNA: TGTGCCAGCAGTGACAGGGGTAACTATGGCTACACCTTC. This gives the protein CASSDRGNYGYTF.

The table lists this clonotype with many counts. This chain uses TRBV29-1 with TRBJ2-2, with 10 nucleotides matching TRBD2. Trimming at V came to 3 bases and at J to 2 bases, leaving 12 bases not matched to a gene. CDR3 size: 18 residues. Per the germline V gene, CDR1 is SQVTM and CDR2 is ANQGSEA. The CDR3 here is CSVDTASGSQPNTGELFF. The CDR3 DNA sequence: TGCAGCGTTGATACGGCTAGCGGGAGTCAACCTAACACCGGGGAGCTGTTTTTT.

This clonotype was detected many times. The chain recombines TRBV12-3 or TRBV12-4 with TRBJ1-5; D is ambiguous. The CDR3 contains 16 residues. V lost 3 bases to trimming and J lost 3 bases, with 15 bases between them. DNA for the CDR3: TGTGCCAGCAGTTTTAATGTCGGGGTCAACAATCAGCCCCAGCATTTT. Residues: CASSFNVGVNNQPQHF.

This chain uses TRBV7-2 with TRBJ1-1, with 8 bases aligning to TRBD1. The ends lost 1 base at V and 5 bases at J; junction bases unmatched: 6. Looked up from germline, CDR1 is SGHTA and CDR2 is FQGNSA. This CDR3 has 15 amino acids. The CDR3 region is CASSLGVTGGTEAFF. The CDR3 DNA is TGTGCCAGCAGCTTAGGAGTAACAGGGGGAACTGAAGCTTTCTTT.

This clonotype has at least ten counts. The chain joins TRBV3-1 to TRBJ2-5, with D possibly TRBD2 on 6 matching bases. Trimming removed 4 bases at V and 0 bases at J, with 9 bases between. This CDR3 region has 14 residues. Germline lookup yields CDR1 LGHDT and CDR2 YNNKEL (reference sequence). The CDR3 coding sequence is TGTGCCAGCAGCCGGAGGGGCAACCAAGAGACCCAGTACTTC. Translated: CASSRRGNQETQYF.

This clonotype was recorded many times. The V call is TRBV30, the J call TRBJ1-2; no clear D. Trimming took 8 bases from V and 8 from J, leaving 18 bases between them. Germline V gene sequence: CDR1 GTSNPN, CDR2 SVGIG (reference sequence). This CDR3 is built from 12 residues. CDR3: CATLLGNTGYTF. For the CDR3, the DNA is TGTGCCACCCTACTGGGGAATACGGGCTACACCTTC.

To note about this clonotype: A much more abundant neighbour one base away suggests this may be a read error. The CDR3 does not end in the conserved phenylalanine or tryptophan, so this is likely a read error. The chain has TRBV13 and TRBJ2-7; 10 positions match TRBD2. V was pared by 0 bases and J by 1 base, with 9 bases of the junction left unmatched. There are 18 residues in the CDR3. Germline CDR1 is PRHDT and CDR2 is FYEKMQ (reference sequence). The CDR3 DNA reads TGTGCCAGCAGCTTAGGCCTTTCTAGCGGGGGTCCATCCTACGAGCAGTACCTC. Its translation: CASSLGLSSGGPSYEQYL.

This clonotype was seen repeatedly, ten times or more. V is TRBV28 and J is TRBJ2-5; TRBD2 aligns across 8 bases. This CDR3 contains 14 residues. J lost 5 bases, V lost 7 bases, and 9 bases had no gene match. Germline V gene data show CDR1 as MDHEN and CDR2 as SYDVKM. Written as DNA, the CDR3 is TGTGCCAGCACCCGCGGGGGGTCTCCCGAGACCCAGTACTTC. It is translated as CASTRGGSPETQYF. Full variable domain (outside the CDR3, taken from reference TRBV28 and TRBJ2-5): DVKVTQSSRYLVKRTGEKVFLECVQDMDHENMFWYRQDPGLGLRLIYFSYDVKMKEKGDIPEGYSVSREKKERFSLILESASTNQTSMYLCASTRGGSPETQYFGPGTRLLVL.

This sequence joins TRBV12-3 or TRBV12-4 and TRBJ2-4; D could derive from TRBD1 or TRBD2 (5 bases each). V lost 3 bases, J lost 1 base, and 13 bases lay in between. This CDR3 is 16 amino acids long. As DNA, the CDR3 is TGTGCCAGCAGTTTTGGGGGTGATGTGGCCAAAAACATTCAGTACTTC. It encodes CASSFGGDVAKNIQYF.

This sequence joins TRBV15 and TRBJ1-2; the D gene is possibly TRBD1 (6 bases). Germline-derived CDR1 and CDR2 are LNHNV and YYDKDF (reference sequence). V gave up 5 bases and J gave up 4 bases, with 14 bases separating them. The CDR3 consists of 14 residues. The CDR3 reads CATSWDKLFYGYTF. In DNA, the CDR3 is TGTGCCACCAGCTGGGACAAGCTTTTCTATGGCTACACCTTC.

The CDR3 DNA follows: TGTGCCAGCAGGGGCAGGGAGGCTGAAGCTTTCTTT. It is translated as CASRGREAEAFF. This chain joins TRBV7-9 and TRBJ1-1; possibly TRBD1 for D (5 bases). Deletions cut 6 bases from V and 6 bases from J, with 11 bases between. Germline V lookup: CDR1 SEHNR, CDR2 FQNEAQ (reference sequence). The CDR3 is 12 residues long.

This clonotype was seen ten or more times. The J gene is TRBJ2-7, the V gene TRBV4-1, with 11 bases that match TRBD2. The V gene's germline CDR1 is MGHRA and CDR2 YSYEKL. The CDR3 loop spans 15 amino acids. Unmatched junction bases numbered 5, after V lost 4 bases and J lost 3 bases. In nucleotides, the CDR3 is TGCGCCAGCAGCCGGTTACTAGCGGGAGTCTACGAGCAGTACTTC. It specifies CASSRLLAGVYEQYF.

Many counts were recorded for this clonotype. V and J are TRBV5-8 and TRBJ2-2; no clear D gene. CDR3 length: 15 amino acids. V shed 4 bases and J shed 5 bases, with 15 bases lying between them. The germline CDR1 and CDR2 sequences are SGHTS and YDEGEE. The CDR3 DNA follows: TGTGCCAGCAGCCCCGGATGGACCTCGACCGGGGAGCTGTTTTTT. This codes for CASSPGWTSTGELFF. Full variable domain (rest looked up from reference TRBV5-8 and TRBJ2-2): EAGVTQSPTHLIKTRGQQATLRCSPISGHTSVYWYQQALGLGLQFLLWYDEGEERNRGNFPPRFSGRQFPNYSSELNVNALELEDSALYLCASSPGWTSTGELFFGEGSRLTVL.

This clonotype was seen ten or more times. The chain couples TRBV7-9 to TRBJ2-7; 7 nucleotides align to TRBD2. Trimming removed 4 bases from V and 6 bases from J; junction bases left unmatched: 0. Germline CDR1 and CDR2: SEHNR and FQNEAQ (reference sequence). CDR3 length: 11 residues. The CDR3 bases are TGTGCCAGCAGCTCGGGAGGCGAGCAGTACTTC. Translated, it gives CASSSGGEQYF.

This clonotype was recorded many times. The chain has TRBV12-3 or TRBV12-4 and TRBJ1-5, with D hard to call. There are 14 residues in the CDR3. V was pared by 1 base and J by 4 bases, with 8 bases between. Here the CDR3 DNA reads TGTGCCAGCAGTTTAGGGACTCCGAATCAGCCCCAGCATTTT. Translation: CASSLGTPNQPQHF.

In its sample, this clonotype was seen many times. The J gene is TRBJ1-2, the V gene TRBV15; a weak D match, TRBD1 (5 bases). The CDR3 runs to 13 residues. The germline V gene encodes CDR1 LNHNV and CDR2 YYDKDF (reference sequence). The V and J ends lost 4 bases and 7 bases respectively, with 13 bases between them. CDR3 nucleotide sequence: TGTGCCACCAGCACCCGGGGCGGGTCTGGCTACACCTTC. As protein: CATSTRGGSGYTF.

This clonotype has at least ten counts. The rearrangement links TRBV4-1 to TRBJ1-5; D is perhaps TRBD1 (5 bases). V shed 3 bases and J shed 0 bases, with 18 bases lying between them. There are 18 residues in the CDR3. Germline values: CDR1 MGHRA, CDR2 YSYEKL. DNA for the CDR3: TGCGCCAGCAGCCAGACGGGACGGGCGGGTTATAGCAATCAGCCCCAGCATTTT. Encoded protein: CASSQTGRAGYSNQPQHF.